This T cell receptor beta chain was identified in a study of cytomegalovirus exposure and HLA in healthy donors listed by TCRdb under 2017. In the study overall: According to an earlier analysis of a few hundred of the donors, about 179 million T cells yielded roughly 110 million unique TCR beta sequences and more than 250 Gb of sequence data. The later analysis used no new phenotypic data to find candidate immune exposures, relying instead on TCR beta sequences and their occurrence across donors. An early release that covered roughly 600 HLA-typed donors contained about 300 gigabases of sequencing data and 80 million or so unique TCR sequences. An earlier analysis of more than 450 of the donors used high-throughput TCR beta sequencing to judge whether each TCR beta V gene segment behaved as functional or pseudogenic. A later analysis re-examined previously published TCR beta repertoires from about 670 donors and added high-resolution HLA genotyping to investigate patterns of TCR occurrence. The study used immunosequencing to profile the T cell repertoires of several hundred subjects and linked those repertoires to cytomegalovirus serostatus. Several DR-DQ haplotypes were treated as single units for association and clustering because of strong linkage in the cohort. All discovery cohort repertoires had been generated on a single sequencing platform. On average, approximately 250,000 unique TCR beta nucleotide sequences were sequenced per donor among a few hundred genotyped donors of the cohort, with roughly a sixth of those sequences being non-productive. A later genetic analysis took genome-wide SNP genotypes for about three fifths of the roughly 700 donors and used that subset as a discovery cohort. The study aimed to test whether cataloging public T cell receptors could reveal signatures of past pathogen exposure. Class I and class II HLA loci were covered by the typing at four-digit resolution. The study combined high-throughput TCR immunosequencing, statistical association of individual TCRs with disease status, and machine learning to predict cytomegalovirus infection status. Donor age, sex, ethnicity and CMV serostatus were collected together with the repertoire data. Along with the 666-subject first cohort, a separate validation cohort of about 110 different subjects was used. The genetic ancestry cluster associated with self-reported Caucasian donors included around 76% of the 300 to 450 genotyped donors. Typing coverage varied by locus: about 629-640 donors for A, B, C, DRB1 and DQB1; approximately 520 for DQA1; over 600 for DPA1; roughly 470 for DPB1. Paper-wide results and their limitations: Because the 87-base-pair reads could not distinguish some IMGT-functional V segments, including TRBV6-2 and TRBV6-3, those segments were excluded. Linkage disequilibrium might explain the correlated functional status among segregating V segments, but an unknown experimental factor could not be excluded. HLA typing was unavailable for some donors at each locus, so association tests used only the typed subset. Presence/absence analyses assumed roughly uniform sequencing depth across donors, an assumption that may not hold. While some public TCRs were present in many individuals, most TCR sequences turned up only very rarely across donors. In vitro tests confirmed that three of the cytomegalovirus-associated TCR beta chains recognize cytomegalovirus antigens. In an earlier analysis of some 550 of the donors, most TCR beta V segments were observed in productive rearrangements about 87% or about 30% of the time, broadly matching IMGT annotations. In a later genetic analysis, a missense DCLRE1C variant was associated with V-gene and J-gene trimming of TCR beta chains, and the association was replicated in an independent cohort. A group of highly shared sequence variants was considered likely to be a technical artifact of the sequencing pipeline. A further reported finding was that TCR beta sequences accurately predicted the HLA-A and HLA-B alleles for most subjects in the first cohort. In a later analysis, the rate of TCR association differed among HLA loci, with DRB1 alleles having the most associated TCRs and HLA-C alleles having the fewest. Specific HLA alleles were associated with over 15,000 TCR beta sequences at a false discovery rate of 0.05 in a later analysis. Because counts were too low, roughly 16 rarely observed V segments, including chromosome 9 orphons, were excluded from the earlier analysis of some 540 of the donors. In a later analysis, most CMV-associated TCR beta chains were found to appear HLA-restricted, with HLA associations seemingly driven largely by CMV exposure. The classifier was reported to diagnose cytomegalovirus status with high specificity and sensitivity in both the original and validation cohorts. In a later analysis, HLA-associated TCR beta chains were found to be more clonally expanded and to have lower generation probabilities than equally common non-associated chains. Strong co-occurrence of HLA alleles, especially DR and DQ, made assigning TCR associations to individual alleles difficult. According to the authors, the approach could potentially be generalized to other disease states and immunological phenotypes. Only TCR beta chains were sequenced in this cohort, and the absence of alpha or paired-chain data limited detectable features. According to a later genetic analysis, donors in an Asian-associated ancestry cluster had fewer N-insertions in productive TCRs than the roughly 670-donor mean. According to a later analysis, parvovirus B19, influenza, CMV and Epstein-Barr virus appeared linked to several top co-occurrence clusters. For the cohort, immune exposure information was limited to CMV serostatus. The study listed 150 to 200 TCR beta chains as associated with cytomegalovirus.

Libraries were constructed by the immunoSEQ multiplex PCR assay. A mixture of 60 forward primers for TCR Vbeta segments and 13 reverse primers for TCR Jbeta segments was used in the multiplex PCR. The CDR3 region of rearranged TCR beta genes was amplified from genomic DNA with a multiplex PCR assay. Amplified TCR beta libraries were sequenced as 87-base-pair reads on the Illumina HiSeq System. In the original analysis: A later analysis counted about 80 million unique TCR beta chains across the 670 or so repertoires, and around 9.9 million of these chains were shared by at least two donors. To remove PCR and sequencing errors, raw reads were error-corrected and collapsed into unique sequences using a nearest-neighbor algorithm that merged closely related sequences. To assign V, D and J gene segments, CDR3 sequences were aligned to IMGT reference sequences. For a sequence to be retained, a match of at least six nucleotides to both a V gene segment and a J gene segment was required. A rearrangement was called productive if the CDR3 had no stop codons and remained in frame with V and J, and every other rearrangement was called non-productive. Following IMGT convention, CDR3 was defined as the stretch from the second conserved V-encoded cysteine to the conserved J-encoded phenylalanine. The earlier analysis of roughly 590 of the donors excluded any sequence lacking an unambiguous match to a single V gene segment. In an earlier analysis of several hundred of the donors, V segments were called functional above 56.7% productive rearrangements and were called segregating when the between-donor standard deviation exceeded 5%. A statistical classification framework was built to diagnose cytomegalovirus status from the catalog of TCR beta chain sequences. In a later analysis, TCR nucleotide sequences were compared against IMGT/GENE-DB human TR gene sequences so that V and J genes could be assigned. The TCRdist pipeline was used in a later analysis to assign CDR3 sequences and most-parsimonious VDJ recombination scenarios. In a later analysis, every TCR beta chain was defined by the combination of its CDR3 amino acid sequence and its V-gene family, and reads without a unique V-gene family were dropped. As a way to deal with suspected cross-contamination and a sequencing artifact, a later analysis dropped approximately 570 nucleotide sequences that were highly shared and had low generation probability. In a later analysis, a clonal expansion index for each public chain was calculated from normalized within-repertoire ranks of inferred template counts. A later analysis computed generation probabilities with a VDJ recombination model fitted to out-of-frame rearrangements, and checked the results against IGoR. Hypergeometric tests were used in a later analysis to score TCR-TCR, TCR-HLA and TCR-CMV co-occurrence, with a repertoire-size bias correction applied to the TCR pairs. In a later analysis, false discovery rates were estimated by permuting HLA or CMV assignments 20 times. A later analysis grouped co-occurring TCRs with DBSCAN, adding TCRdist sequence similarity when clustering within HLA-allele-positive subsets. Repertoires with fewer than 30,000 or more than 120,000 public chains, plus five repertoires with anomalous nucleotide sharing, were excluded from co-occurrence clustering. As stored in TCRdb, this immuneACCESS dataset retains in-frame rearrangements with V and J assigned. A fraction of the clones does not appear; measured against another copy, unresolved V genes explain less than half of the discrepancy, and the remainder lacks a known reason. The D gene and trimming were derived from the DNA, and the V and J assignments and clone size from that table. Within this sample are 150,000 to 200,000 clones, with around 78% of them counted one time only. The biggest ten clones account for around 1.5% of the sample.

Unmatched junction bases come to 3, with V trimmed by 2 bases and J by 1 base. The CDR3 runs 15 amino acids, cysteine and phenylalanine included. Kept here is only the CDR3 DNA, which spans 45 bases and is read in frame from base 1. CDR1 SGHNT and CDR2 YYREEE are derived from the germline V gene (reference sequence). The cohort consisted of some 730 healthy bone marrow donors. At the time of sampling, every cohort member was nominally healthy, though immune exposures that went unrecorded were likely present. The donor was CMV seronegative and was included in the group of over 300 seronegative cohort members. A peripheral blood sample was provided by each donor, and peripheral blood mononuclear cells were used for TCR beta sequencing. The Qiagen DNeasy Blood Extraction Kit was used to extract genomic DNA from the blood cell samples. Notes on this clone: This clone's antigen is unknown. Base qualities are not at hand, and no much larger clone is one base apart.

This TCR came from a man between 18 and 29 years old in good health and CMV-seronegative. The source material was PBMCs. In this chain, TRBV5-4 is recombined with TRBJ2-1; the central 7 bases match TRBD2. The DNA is TGTGCCAGCAGCTTACTAGCGCCTTCCTACAATGAGCAGTTCTTC. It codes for CASSLLAPSYNEQFF.